The present TCR beta chain was sequenced within a study of cytomegalovirus exposure and HLA in healthy donors (dated 2017 in TCRdb). Background for the entire study: According to an earlier analysis of around 600 of the donors, roughly 180 million T cells yielded roughly 110 million unique TCR beta sequences and roughly 280 Gb of sequence data. A later genetic analysis took genome-wide SNP genotypes for about 55% of the 666 donors and used that subset as a discovery cohort. Five DR-DQ haplotypes were treated as single units for association and clustering because of strong linkage in the cohort. Donor age, sex, ethnicity and CMV serostatus were compiled alongside the repertoire data. Across about 370 genotyped donors of the cohort, an average of approximately 240,000 unique TCR beta nucleotide sequences per donor were sequenced, and 15% to 20% of those sequences were non-productive. A later analysis re-analyzed previously published TCR beta repertoires from 666 donors and added high-resolution HLA genotyping to study TCR occurrence patterns. A separate validation cohort of more than 100 different subjects was used in addition to the 666-subject first cohort. The study aimed to test whether signatures of past pathogen exposure could be identified by cataloging public T cell receptors. To predict cytomegalovirus infection status, the study combined high-throughput TCR immunosequencing, statistical association of individual TCRs with disease status, and machine learning. Typing coverage differed by locus: A, B, C, DRB1 and DQB1 were typed in roughly 629-630 donors, DQA1 in roughly 510, DPA1 in some 610, and DPB1 in 450 to 490. All discovery cohort repertoires had been generated using a single sequencing platform. HLA typing covered class I and class II loci at four-digit resolution. Among the roughly 400 genotyped donors, approximately 82% belonged to the genetic ancestry cluster associated with self-reported Caucasian donors. The study profiled the T cell repertoires of fewer than 850 subjects by immunosequencing and related them to cytomegalovirus serostatus. To decide whether each TCR beta V gene segment behaved as functional or pseudogenic, an earlier analysis of 587 of the donors relied on high-throughput TCR beta sequencing. An early release that covered 500 to 800 HLA-typed donors contained approximately 300 gigabases of sequencing data and tens of millions of unique TCR sequences. Rather than using new phenotypic data, the later analysis identified candidate immune exposures from TCR beta sequences and from how often those sequences occurred across donors.

The library was made by the immunoSEQ multiplex PCR assay. For the multiplex PCR, a mixture combining 60 forward primers for TCR Vbeta segments and 13 reverse primers for TCR Jbeta segments was used. A multiplex PCR assay on genomic DNA amplified the CDR3 region of rearranged TCR beta genes. The Illumina HiSeq System was used to sequence the amplified TCR beta libraries as 87-base-pair reads. Per the authors' processing: In a later analysis, tens of millions of unique TCR beta chains were counted across the roughly 610 repertoires, and roughly 11 million of these chains were shared by at least two donors. To remove PCR and sequencing errors, raw reads were error-corrected and collapsed into unique sequences using a nearest-neighbor algorithm that merged closely related sequences. Alignment of CDR3 sequences to IMGT reference sequences was used to assign V, D and J gene segments. For a sequence to be retained, a match of at least six nucleotides was required to both a V gene segment and a J gene segment. Rearrangements were called productive when the CDR3 lacked stop codons and stayed in frame with V and J; all others were non-productive. Following IMGT convention, CDR3 was defined as the stretch from the second conserved V-encoded cysteine up to the conserved J-encoded phenylalanine. The earlier analysis of 500 to 750 of the donors excluded any sequence lacking an unambiguous match to a single V gene segment. An earlier analysis of a few hundred of the donors called V segments functional above 56.7% productive rearrangements and segregating when the between-donor standard deviation exceeded 5%. A statistical classification framework was built for diagnosing cytomegalovirus status from the catalog of TCR beta chain sequences. V and J gene assignment, in a later analysis, came from comparing TCR nucleotide sequences with IMGT/GENE-DB human TR gene sequences. A later analysis assigned CDR3 sequences and most-parsimonious VDJ recombination scenarios with the TCRdist pipeline. A later analysis defined each TCR beta chain by its CDR3 amino acid sequence plus V-gene family, and excluded reads lacking a unique V-gene family. As a way to deal with suspected cross-contamination and a sequencing artifact, a later analysis dropped roughly 600 nucleotide sequences that were highly shared and had low generation probability. In a later analysis, a clonal expansion index was calculated for each public chain from normalized within-repertoire ranks of inferred template counts. In a later analysis, generation probabilities were computed with a VDJ recombination model fitted to out-of-frame rearrangements, and the resulting probabilities were checked against IGoR. A later analysis scored TCR-TCR, TCR-HLA and TCR-CMV co-occurrence with hypergeometric tests, applying a repertoire-size bias correction to TCR pairs. In a later analysis, false discovery rates were estimated by permuting HLA or CMV assignments 20 times. In a later analysis, co-occurring TCRs were grouped using DBSCAN, and TCRdist sequence similarity was added for clustering within HLA-allele-positive subsets. Repertoires with fewer than 30,000 or more than 120,000 public chains were left out of co-occurrence clustering, as were a handful of repertoires with anomalous nucleotide sharing. TCRdb carries this immuneACCESS record with in-frame sequences only. Its versions omit some clonotypes, under half of them owing to an unresolved V gene in the studies checked, with the rest unexplained. V, J and clone size were drawn from that table, and D and trimming were deduced from the DNA. This sample gives 99,000 or so clones in total; under 80% of them show up just once. The top ten constitute about 8.6% of the sample.

General findings and caveats noted by the study authors: It was suggested by the authors that the approach could potentially be generalized to other disease states and immunological phenotypes. For the cohort, immune exposure information was limited to CMV serostatus. A group of highly shared sequence variants was considered likely to be a technical artifact of the sequencing pipeline. According to a later analysis, parvovirus B19, influenza, CMV and Epstein-Barr virus appeared linked to several top co-occurrence clusters. Correlated functional status among segregating V segments might be attributable to linkage disequilibrium, but an unknown experimental factor could not be ruled out. This cohort had only TCR beta chains sequenced, and the lack of alpha or paired-chain data limited which features could be detected. According to a later analysis, TCR association rates differed among HLA loci, with DRB1 alleles showing the most associated TCRs and HLA-C alleles showing the fewest. A later analysis associated 15,000 to 20,000 TCR beta sequences with specific HLA alleles at a false discovery rate of 0.05. Most TCR sequences were observed very rarely across donors, whereas some public TCRs were present in many individuals. Because the 87-base-pair reads could not distinguish some IMGT-functional V segments, including TRBV6-2 and TRBV6-3, those segments were excluded. The presence/absence analyses assumed that sequencing depth was roughly uniform across donors, and that assumption may not be true. A further reported finding was that TCR beta sequences accurately predicted the HLA-A and HLA-B alleles for most subjects in the first cohort. Three of the identified cytomegalovirus-associated TCR beta chains were confirmed in vitro to be specific for cytomegalovirus antigens. The classifier was reported to diagnose cytomegalovirus status with high specificity and sensitivity in both the original cohort and the validation cohort. V-gene and J-gene trimming of TCR beta chains was associated with a missense DCLRE1C variant in a later genetic analysis, and the association was replicated in an independent cohort. A later analysis found that most CMV-associated TCR beta chains appeared HLA-restricted, with HLA associations seemingly driven largely by CMV exposure. In a later analysis, HLA-associated TCR beta chains showed more clonal expansion and lower generation probabilities than non-associated chains that were equally common. When HLA alleles, especially DR and DQ, strongly co-occurred, TCR associations were difficult to assign to individual alleles. An earlier analysis of 450 to 750 of the donors showed that most TCR beta V segments appeared in productive rearrangements either about 87% or about 30% of the time, which broadly matched IMGT annotations. Because HLA typing was missing for some donors at each locus, association tests included only the typed subset. Because counts were too low, more than 15 rarely observed V segments, including chromosome 9 orphons, were left out of the earlier analysis of over 550 of the donors. According to a later genetic analysis, donors in an Asian-associated ancestry cluster had fewer N-insertions in productive TCRs than the approximately 670-donor mean. In the study, some 160 TCR beta chains were listed as associated with cytomegalovirus.

The cohort consisted of 666 healthy bone marrow donors. At the time of sampling, all cohort members were nominally healthy, though unrecorded immune exposures were likely present. The donor tested CMV seropositive and was one of the 289 seropositive cohort members. Each donor provided a peripheral blood sample, and peripheral blood mononuclear cells were used for TCR beta sequencing. The Qiagen DNeasy Blood Extraction Kit was used to extract genomic DNA from the blood cell samples. Turning to this clone: It has no known antigen specificity. It has no much larger one-base neighbor in the sample; base qualities were not kept.

As encoded in the germline V gene (reference sequence), CDR1 is SGHKS while CDR2 is YYEKEE. Here V drops 1 base and J drops 7 bases, and the junction holds 17 bases not matched to any gene. The CDR3, from cysteine to phenylalanine, totals 17 residues. Left in the record is the CDR3 DNA by itself, 51 bases read in frame from the first base. Rearrangement joined TRBV5-5 to TRBJ2-7; 7 central nucleotides agree with TRBD2. This TCR was recovered from a woman aged 40 to 50 in good health and CMV-seropositive. Specimen: PBMCs. The nucleotide sequence is given as TGTGCCAGCAGCTTGTTGGGTGGCGGGAGAACGACGGAAGAGCAGTACTTC. This codes for CASSLLGGGRTTEEQYF. Reference TRBV5-5 and TRBJ2-7 proteins supply the regions before and after the CDR3; the full variable domain is: DAGVTQSPTHLIKTRGQQVTLRCSPISGHKSVSWYQQVLGQGPQFIFQYYEKEERGRGNFPDRFSARQFPNYSSELNVNALLLGDSALYLCASSLLGGGRTTEEQYFGPGTRLTVT.